Sequencing of this TCR beta chain was carried out in a study of T cell responses to AZD1222 COVID-19 vaccine. Germline-derived CDR1 and CDR2 are SNHLY and FYNNEI. The CDR3 totals 16 residues. The ends were cut back, 6 bases at V and 0 bases at J, with 12 bases in the middle. Measured with immunoSEQ multiplex PCR; TCRdb has only the in-frame clones, and not every one. The sample comprises about 140,000 clones, about nine tenths of which are singletons, and 5% to 6.5% rests with the top ten. The sequence derives from an adult who received the AZD1222 COVID-19 vaccine. J is TRBJ1-6 and V is TRBV2; tentatively, D is TRBD1 (5 bases). The sequenced sample was peripheral blood, obtained 28 days after the second AZD1222 dose. The CDR3 DNA reads as TGTGCCAGCAGAAGGGACCGGAGCTCCTATAATTCACCCCTCCACTTT. Translation gives CASRRDRSSYNSPLHF.